The 25 T cell receptor beta chains below were found in one sample sequenced in a study of blood T cell repertoires in COVID-19. The protocol was immunoSEQ multiplex PCR, while the TCRdb copy is restricted to in-frame clones and leaves out a portion. The sample holds roughly 49,000 clones, around 65% seen once. The sequencing sample was made of peripheral blood. The receptors stem from a woman between 70 and 85 years old with acute or convalescent COVID-19.

The chain has TRBV18 and TRBJ2-4, with a possible D match to TRBD2 (7 bases). Deletions cut 0 bases from V and 1 base from J, with 13 bases between. CDR3 size: 17 residues. CDR1 and CDR2 from the germline V gene are KGHSH and LQKENI. The CDR3 DNA follows: TGTGCCAGCTCACCACCGAACGGGGGGCCTGCCAAAAACATTCAGTACTTC. Its protein is CASSPPNGGPAKNIQYF.

The chain links TRBV27 to TRBJ2-3, with a weak D call TRBD2 (5 bases). The germline V gene encodes CDR1 MNHEY and CDR2 SMNVEV (reference sequence). The CDR3 extends over 14 amino acids. Deletions cut 6 bases from V and 2 bases from J, with 12 bases between. CDR3 in amino acids: CASRPGLLTDTQYF. DNA for the CDR3: TGTGCCAGCAGACCCGGACTTCTCACAGATACGCAGTATTTT.

This clone was observed a handful of times. The V call is TRBV4-2, the J call TRBJ2-5; D unresolved. CDR1 is LGHNA, CDR2 YNFKEQ, per germline. CDR3 length: 15 residues. Trimming left V 2 bases short and J 3 bases short, with 13 bases between. This chain's CDR3 is CASSQNQLPEETQYF. CDR3 bases: TGTGCCAGCAGCCAAAATCAACTACCCGAAGAGACCCAGTACTTC.

The chain combines TRBV6-5 with TRBJ1-1, with 7 bases matching TRBD1. CDR1 is MNHEY and CDR2 is SVGAGI in the germline V gene. V dropped 8 bases and J dropped 4; count of bases not matched to a gene: 10. The length of the CDR3 is 14 residues. The CDR3: CASLLSTGATEAFF. The CDR3 region has the DNA TGTGCCAGCCTTTTAAGTACAGGGGCCACTGAAGCTTTCTTT.

The chain has TRBV10-1 and TRBJ2-5, with TRBD2 matching 8 bases. The CDR3 covers 16 residues. From germline, CDR1 is WNHNN and CDR2 SYGVQD (reference sequence). V trimming: 3 bases; J trimming: 5 bases; junction bases outside the gene matches: 11. Written as DNA, the CDR3 is TGCGCCAGCAGTGATTCCCAGCGGGGGAGTATGGAGACCCAGTACTTC. Residues: CASSDSQRGSMETQYF.

The gene calls are TRBV7-2 and TRBJ2-1; tentatively, D is TRBD2 (6 bases). Germline V lookup: CDR1 SGHTA, CDR2 FQGNSA. V was trimmed by 6 bases and J by 9 bases, leaving 24 bases between them. The CDR3 runs 16 residues. The CDR3 spells CASRLGGSFGGGEQFF. DNA of the CDR3: TGTGCCAGCAGATTGGGAGGTAGCTTTGGGGGTGGTGAGCAGTTCTTC.

The V and J genes are TRBV12-2 and TRBJ1-2; the DNA was not compared with TRBD1, the D call given in the table. TRBV12-2 counts as a pseudogene. The CDR3 is made up of 13 amino acids. CDR3 protein: CASWIQGSAGYTF. CDR3 bases: TGTGCAAGTTGGATCCAGGGGAGCGCTGGCTACACCTTC.

This chain joins TRBV7-8 and TRBJ1-1, with 9 positions matching TRBD1. V lost 4 bases to trimming and J lost 0 bases; unmatched junction nucleotides: 9. The CDR3 spans 17 residues. Germline V CDR1 and CDR2: SGHVS, FQNEAQ. As DNA, the CDR3 is TGTGCCAGCAGCTCAAACCGGGACAGGGCATTGAACACTGAAGCTTTCTTT. This gives the protein CASSSNRDRALNTEAFF.

The chain employs TRBV7-3 and TRBJ2-7; 9 bases are shared with TRBD1. V lost 5 bases and J lost 3; bases outside the gene matches: 8. Germline CDR1 is SGHTA and CDR2 is FQGTGA. There are 15 residues in the CDR3. The CDR3 DNA follows: TGTGCCAGCAGCCCCCCGGACAGGGGTTACTACGAGCAGTACTTC. Protein: CASSPPDRGYYEQYF.

The genes are TRBV5-4 and TRBJ2-7, with D tentatively TRBD2 (5 bases). CDR3 length: 13 amino acids. The germline CDR1 and CDR2 sequences are SGHNT and YYREEE (reference sequence). Trimming cost V 4 bases and J 7 bases, with 15 bases left between them. CDR3 sequence reads: CASSRAPGEEQYF. The CDR3 DNA reads as TGTGCCAGCAGCCGCGCGCCTGGGGAGGAGCAGTACTTC.

This chain uses TRBV11-2 with TRBJ1-1, with D unresolved. V was pared by 1 base and J by 3 bases, with 6 bases between. The CDR3 covers 13 residues. Germline CDR1 is SGHAT and CDR2 is FQNNGV. The CDR3 DNA follows: TGTGCCAGCAGCTTAGTTGGAGACACTGAAGCTTTCTTT. Encoded protein: CASSLVGDTEAFF. Full variable domain (rest looked up from reference TRBV11-2 and TRBJ1-1): EAGVAQSPRYKIIEKRQSVAFWCNPISGHATLYWYQQILGQGPKLLIQFQNNGVVDDSQLPKDRFSAERLKGVDSTLKIQPAKLEDSAVYLCASSLVGDTEAFFGQGTRLTVV.

CDR3 DNA: TGTGCCAGCAGCGCGCCTACGAACACCGGGGAGCTGTTTTTT. Amino acid sequence: CASSAPTNTGELFF. V is TRBV9 and J is TRBJ2-2; D gene unclear. This CDR3 has 14 residues. The germline V gene encodes CDR1 SGDLS and CDR2 YYNGEE. The V and J ends lost 3 bases and 0 bases respectively, with 6 bases between them.

The rearrangement uses TRBV9 and TRBJ2-5, with TRBD2 identical over 11 bases. The V segment lost 4 bases and the J segment 2 bases; nucleotides outside the gene matches: 7. Germline values: CDR1 SGDLS, CDR2 YYNGEE. The CDR3 consists of 16 residues. The DNA for the CDR3 is TGTGCCAGCAGCAAAGGGACTAGCGGTTGGCAAGAGACCCAGTACTTC. It specifies CASSKGTSGWQETQYF.

This clone was found once. The V gene is TRBV28, the J gene TRBJ1-1; tentative D call: TRBD1 (5 bases). The CDR3 has 13 amino acids. V was trimmed by 5 bases and J by 11 bases, leaving 18 bases between them. The germline CDR1 and CDR2 sequences are MDHEN and SYDVKM. This chain's CDR3 is CASSQLRGYRAFF. In DNA, the CDR3 is TGTGCCAGCAGTCAGCTTCGGGGGTATAGGGCTTTCTTT.

The V call is TRBV7-2, the J call TRBJ2-1; 13 bases agree with TRBD2. Germline CDR1 reads SGHTA; CDR2 reads FQGNSA. V shed 6 bases, J shed 6 bases, and the junction held 5 bases outside the gene matches. The CDR3 runs 15 residues. CDR3 region: CASRTSGGAFNEQFF. The CDR3 DNA sequence: TGTGCCAGCAGAACTAGCGGGGGGGCCTTCAATGAGCAGTTCTTC. The full variable domain, completed using reference TRBV7-2 and TRBJ2-1, is GAGVSQSPSNKVTEKGKDVELRCDPISGHTALYWYRQSLGQGLEFLIYFQGNSAPDKSGLPSDRFSAERTGGSVSTLTIQRTQQEDSAVYLCASRTSGGAFNEQFFGPGTRLTVL.

This clone has a handful of counts. J is TRBJ2-2 and V is TRBV5-8; 8 nucleotides agree with TRBD1. The junction had 5 bases not matched to a gene; V was cut back by 6 bases and J by 4 bases. The CDR3 sequence is 14 residues long. CDR1 is SGHTS and CDR2 is YDEGEE in the germline V gene. DNA for the CDR3: TGTGCCAGCACCGACAGGGGTGGCACCGGGGAGCTGTTTTTT. This sequence encodes CASTDRGGTGELFF.

This chain joins TRBV6-5 and TRBJ2-2; 7 bases map to TRBD1. This CDR3 has 14 amino acids. Germline-derived CDR1 and CDR2 are MNHEY and SVGAGI. Trimming took 10 bases from V and 1 from J; bases not matched to a gene: 6. CDR3 bases: TGTGCCACAGAAGGGGGCGGGAACACCGGGGAGCTGTTTTTT. Amino acid sequence: CATEGGGNTGELFF.

The V and J genes are TRBV7-2 and TRBJ2-2; TRBD2 aligns across 10 bases. The CDR3 runs 16 residues. CDR1 SGHTA and CDR2 FQGNSA come from the germline V gene. Losses at the gene ends were 3 bases for V and 7 bases for J; bases not matched to a gene: 8. CDR3 coding DNA: TGTGCCAGCAGCTTCAGTCTAGCGGGAGATGGCGGGGAGCTGTTTTTT. Its translation is CASSFSLAGDGGELFF.

The chain couples TRBV10-3 to TRBJ1-4; TRBD1 matches at 7 bases. J gave up 2 bases and V 9 bases, and 3 bases lay outside the gene matches. This CDR3 is 13 amino acids long. Germline CDR1 ENHRY, CDR2 SYGVKD. CDR3 loop: CAIRDSTNEKLFF. The CDR3 DNA is TGTGCCATAAGGGACAGCACTAATGAAAAACTGTTTTTT.

The chain is built from TRBV19 and TRBJ2-3; TRBD2 matches 9 bases. Per the germline V gene, CDR1 is LNHDA and CDR2 is SQIVND (reference sequence). The trim removed 5 bases at V and 2 bases at J, leaving 5 bases unmatched. CDR3 length equals 15 residues. CDR3 in amino acids: CASSFTSGLTDTQYF. Here the CDR3 DNA reads TGTGCCAGTAGTTTCACTAGCGGGCTCACAGATACGCAGTATTTT.

In this sample, this clone turned up a few times. The chain employs TRBV4-1 and TRBJ1-1; D is undetermined. In germline, CDR1 is MGHRA, CDR2 YSYEKL. CDR3 length: 13 amino acids. Trimming removed 1 base at V and 7 bases at J, with 10 bases between. The CDR3 protein is CASSQVGQDEAFF. CDR3 bases: TGCGCCAGCAGCCAAGTTGGGCAAGATGAAGCTTTCTTT.

This clone was recorded a few times. The CDR3: CASVVRTEGKLFF. CDR3 bases: TGTGCCAGCGTCGTAAGGACAGAAGGAAAACTGTTTTTT. This sequence joins TRBV6-5 and TRBJ1-4, with a possible D match to TRBD1 (6 bases). Trimming took 8 bases from V and 10 from J, leaving 17 bases between them. The CDR3 is 13 residues long. Germline values: CDR1 MNHEY, CDR2 SVGAGI.

The V call is TRBV5-6, the J call TRBJ2-5; the match to TRBD2 covers 7 bases. Unmatched junction bases numbered 7, after V lost 1 base and J lost 4 bases. The CDR3 has 15 amino acids. The germline V gene has CDR1 SGHDT and CDR2 YYEEEE. The CDR3 sequence: CASSLTAGVGETQYF. The CDR3 nucleotides read TGTGCCAGCAGCTTGACCGCGGGGGTAGGAGAGACCCAGTACTTC.

This clone was counted a few times. The V call is TRBV6-5, the J call TRBJ1-6, with D unclear. Germline lookup yields CDR1 MNHEY and CDR2 SVGAGI. V lost 0 bases, J lost 12 bases, and 6 bases lay in between. The CDR3 has 12 residues. CDR3 nucleotides: TGTGCCAGCAGTTACTCCCTAGGACCCCTCCACTTT. It codes for CASSYSLGPLHF.

The chain is built from TRBV19 and TRBJ2-1; 10 nucleotides agree with TRBD2. J gave up 9 bases and V 2 bases, and 7 bases lay outside the gene matches. The CDR3 consists of 15 residues. The germline V gene encodes CDR1 LNHDA and CDR2 SQIVND (reference sequence). CDR3 in amino acids: CASSIKAGGPVEQFF. CDR3 nucleotides: TGTGCCAGTAGTATAAAAGCGGGAGGGCCCGTTGAGCAGTTCTTC.